This TCR beta chain comes out of a study of T cell repertoires in ileal Crohn's disease. CDR1 and CDR2 from the germline V gene are MNHEY and SVGAGI. Trimming removed 5 bases from V and 4 bases from J; junction bases left unmatched: 7. The CDR3 spans 15 residues. TCRdb's table, derived via immunoSEQ multiplex PCR, lists solely in-frame clones and lacks some. The sample lists roughly 16,000 clones, more than 85% occurring once. The J gene is TRBJ2-1, the V gene TRBV6-5; 8 nucleotides line up with TRBD2. The sequenced sample was ileal tissue. The receptor was derived from an adult with Crohn's disease. The chain's CDR3 is CASSKRAGVYNEQFF. CDR3 bases: TGTGCCAGCAGTAAAAGAGCGGGGGTATACAATGAGCAGTTCTTC.